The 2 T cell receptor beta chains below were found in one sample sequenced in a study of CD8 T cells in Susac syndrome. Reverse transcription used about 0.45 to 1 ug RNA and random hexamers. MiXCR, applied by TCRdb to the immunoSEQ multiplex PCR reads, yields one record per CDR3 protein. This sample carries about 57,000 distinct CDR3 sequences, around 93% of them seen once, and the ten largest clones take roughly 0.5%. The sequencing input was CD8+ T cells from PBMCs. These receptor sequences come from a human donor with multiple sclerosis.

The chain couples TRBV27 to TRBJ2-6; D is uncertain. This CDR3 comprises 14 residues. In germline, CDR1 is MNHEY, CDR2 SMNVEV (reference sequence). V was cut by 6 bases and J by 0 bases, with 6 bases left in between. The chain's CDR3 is CASRRISGANVLTF. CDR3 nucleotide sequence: TGTGCCAGCAGACGAATCTCTGGGGCCAACGTCCTGACTTTC.

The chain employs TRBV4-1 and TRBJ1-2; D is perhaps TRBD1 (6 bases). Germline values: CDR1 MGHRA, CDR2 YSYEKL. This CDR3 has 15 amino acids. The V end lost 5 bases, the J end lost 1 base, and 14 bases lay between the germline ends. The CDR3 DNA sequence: TGCGCCAGCAGCGCTCAGGGAGGGGGTAACTATGGCTACACCTTC. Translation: CASSAQGGGNYGYTF.